A selection of T cell receptor beta chains follows, all from one sample in a study of cytomegalovirus exposure and HLA in healthy donors. Produced via immunoSEQ multiplex PCR; TCRdb's table is partial and in-frame only. Of 60,000 to 85,000 clones in the sample, over 90% were seen once. Sequenced material: PBMCs. These TCRs come from a woman aged 18-35 years in good health and CMV-seropositive. Each CDR3 is given without its conserved first and last residue.

v_call	j_call	cdr3_aa
TRBV28	TRBJ2-2	ASSSPPQTSGRASGELF
TRBV7-3	TRBJ2-1	ASSRDPSNEQF
TRBV7-6	TRBJ2-5	ASSLAGGIETQY
TRBV30	TRBJ1-4	ACLAQGAGEKLF
TRBV27	TRBJ2-1	ASSLERTGDNNEQF
TRBV19	TRBJ2-7	ASSWASGGSYEQY
TRBV9	TRBJ2-3	ASSVVGQGADTQY
TRBV21-1	TRBJ2-1	ASGGLVGLQISYNEQF
TRBV30	TRBJ2-2	ASRQASNTGELF
TRBV28	TRBJ1-4	ASSLPGLEKLF
TRBV5-5	TRBJ2-3	ASSFMGGSTDTQY
TRBV4-1	TRBJ2-7	ASSQHSPGLSSYEQY
TRBV4-1	TRBJ2-7	ASSPFLAFNEQY
TRBV6-6	TRBJ1-1	ASSYVTVNTEAF
TRBV2	TRBJ1-2	ASSEVSWTAYGYT
TRBV19	TRBJ1-2	ASRARDGANLGYT
TRBV29-1	TRBJ2-7	SDQDRGPLYEQY
TRBV18	TRBJ2-5	ASSPGTGVWETQY
TRBV7-9	TRBJ2-3	ASSLKGDRDTDTQY
TRBV29-1	TRBJ1-3	SVLTGAGNTIY
TRBV29-1	TRBJ2-1	SVRLAGVRNEQF
TRBV6-1	TRBJ2-7	ASSDSGERFGEQY
TRBV11-1	TRBJ2-7	ASSLWRDYEQY
TRBV6-5	TRBJ1-1	ASSYGTGGSEAF
TRBV4-1	TRBJ1-2	ASSQQLSNYGYT
TRBV9	TRBJ2-1	ASSVGGTKREVYEQF
TRBV4-3	TRBJ2-3	ASSQEPHSGSPTDTQY
TRBV7-2	TRBJ2-7	ASSSHVSGTYEQY
TRBV5-6	TRBJ2-5	ASNPGTKQETQY
TRBV11-3	TRBJ2-1	ASSLSGYEQF
TRBV4-1	TRBJ1-2	ASSQTVDRFEGGVYGYT
TRBV12-5	TRBJ2-7	ASGFADRGHEQY
TRBV6-5	TRBJ1-1	ASRVSQLKNTEAF
TRBV7-9	TRBJ1-2	ASSRDRGLDGYT